The 18 T cell receptor beta chains in this list originate from one sample, sequenced in a study of blood T cell repertoires in COVID-19. TCRdb's copy holds only in-frame clones and misses some; the assay was immunoSEQ multiplex PCR. Of some 39,000 clones listed, approximately 85% are singletons. What was sequenced was peripheral blood. Receptor source: a man aged 60 to 75 with acute or convalescent COVID-19.

The chain joins TRBV30 to TRBJ2-5; 9 positions match TRBD2. Germline trimming cut 3 bases from V and 4 bases from J; bases unmatched to any gene: 18. The V gene's germline CDR1 is GTSNPN and CDR2 SVGIG (reference sequence). This CDR3 has 18 residues. Here the CDR3 reads CAWRQLSGGRGPLETQYF. CDR3 DNA sequence: TGTGCCTGGAGGCAGTTGAGCGGGGGGCGGGGGCCCCTAGAGACCCAGTACTTC.

V is TRBV5-1 and J is TRBJ2-7, with D possibly TRBD1 on 6 matching bases. Trimming took 4 bases from V and 5 from J, leaving 19 bases between them. There are 15 residues in the CDR3. CDR1 and CDR2 from the germline V gene are SGHRS and YFSETQ. Written as DNA, the CDR3 is TGCGCCAGCAGCCCAGATCGGGTACAGGGACACGAGCAGTACTTC. Its translation is CASSPDRVQGHEQYF.

The V call is TRBV30, the J call TRBJ2-7; tentative D call: TRBD1 (6 bases). The CDR3 spans 14 residues. Germline CDR1 and CDR2: GTSNPN and SVGIG (reference sequence). V was clipped by 5 bases and J by 0 bases, with 14 bases between them. The CDR3 nucleotides are TGTGCCTGGCGAACCGGGACATCCTCCTACGAGCAGTACTTC. Translated: CAWRTGTSSYEQYF.

The chain is built from TRBV7-2 and TRBJ2-4, with 12 bases lining up with TRBD2. Losses at the gene ends were 5 bases for V and 5 bases for J; bases not matched to a gene: 7. CDR3 length equals 16 residues. CDR1 is SGHTA and CDR2 is FQGNSA in the germline V gene. The CDR3 reads CASSTSGGPSQNIQYF. CDR3 bases: TGTGCCAGCAGCACTAGCGGGGGGCCCTCCCAAAACATTCAGTACTTC.

V gene TRBV5-1 combines with J gene TRBJ2-6, with 10 bases that match TRBD1. With 2 bases clipped from V and 0 bases from J, the junction kept 8 bases outside the gene matches. Germline lookup yields CDR1 SGHRS and CDR2 YFSETQ. CDR3 length equals 19 residues. The CDR3 DNA reads TGCGCCAGCAGCTTAGGGACAGGGGTTAGATCCTCTGGGGCCAACGTCCTGACTTTC. It specifies CASSLGTGVRSSGANVLTF.

This rearrangement joins TRBV28 to TRBJ1-2; possible D gene TRBD1, 6 bases. From germline, CDR1 is MDHEN and CDR2 SYDVKM. Trimming pared 6 bases from V and 4 bases from J, leaving 18 bases between. This CDR3 is built from 15 residues. CDR3 in DNA: TGTGCCAGCAGGACTGCACAGGGCCTTCCCTATGGCTACACCTTC. It is translated as CASRTAQGLPYGYTF.

Only a few counts were recorded for this clone. V gene TRBV15 combines with J gene TRBJ2-5; a possible D gene is TRBD1 (7 bases). This CDR3 spans 14 amino acids. V was shortened by 3 bases and J by 5 bases, with 13 bases between the two germline ends. CDR1 LNHNV and CDR2 YYDKDF come from the germline V gene (reference sequence). The CDR3 sequence is CATSREGARETQYF. The CDR3 DNA sequence: TGTGCCACCAGCAGGGAGGGGGCAAGGGAGACCCAGTACTTC.

The CDR3: CASSFVAGGNTGELFF. The CDR3 DNA is TGTGCCAGCAGCTTTGTAGCGGGAGGGAACACCGGGGAGCTGTTTTTT. This chain uses TRBV11-1 with TRBJ2-2; 10 bases agree with TRBD2. V lost 3 bases, J lost 1 base, and 2 bases stayed unmatched. The CDR3 is 16 residues long. Germline values: CDR1 SGHAT, CDR2 FQDESV (reference sequence).

J is TRBJ1-4 and V is TRBV18, with no clear D. The CDR3 length is 15 residues. Germline V gives CDR1 KGHSH, CDR2 LQKENI. V lost 2 bases to trimming and J lost 5 bases, with 12 bases between them. In DNA, the CDR3 is TGTGCCAGCTCACCAGGGCCGAACCTAAATGAAAAACTGTTTTTT. It encodes CASSPGPNLNEKLFF.

This chain joins TRBV7-2 and TRBJ2-3; no firm D call. Per germline, CDR1 SGHTA and CDR2 FQGNSA. The CDR3 runs 14 residues. Trimming removed 1 base at V and 2 bases at J, with 7 bases between. CDR3 amino acids: CASSLGRYTDTQYF. The DNA of the CDR3 is TGTGCCAGCAGCTTAGGCAGATACACAGATACGCAGTATTTT.

The gene calls are TRBV6-5 and TRBJ2-3, with no clear D. The V and J ends lost 6 bases and 5 bases respectively, with 9 bases between them. The CDR3 has 12 residues. Germline CDR1 and CDR2: MNHEY and SVGAGI. DNA for the CDR3: TGTGCCAGCAGCAATAGTCGAGATACGCAGTATTTT. This encodes CASSNSRDTQYF.

The chain employs TRBV5-8 and TRBJ2-3, with 8 nucleotides matching TRBD2. Germline V gives CDR1 SGHTS, CDR2 YDEGEE. This CDR3 has 16 residues. Trimming removed 4 bases from V and 6 bases from J; junction bases left unmatched: 13. The CDR3 spells CASSLRSGVPPDTQYF. The CDR3 DNA follows: TGTGCCAGCAGCCTCCGTAGCGGGGTCCCTCCCGATACGCAGTATTTT.

V and J are TRBV5-6 and TRBJ2-3; D is unclear. The CDR3 is 14 residues long. From germline, CDR1 is SGHDT and CDR2 YYEEEE. Trimming removed 5 bases from V and 5 bases from J, with 15 bases in between. The CDR3 bases are TGTGCCAGCAGTCCGGGTCTCGTTGAAGATACGCAGTATTTT. Its translation: CASSPGLVEDTQYF.

The J gene is TRBJ1-4, the V gene TRBV7-9; the match to TRBD1 covers 7 bases. The germline V gene has CDR1 SEHNR and CDR2 FQNEAQ (reference sequence). The CDR3 runs to 14 residues. Germline trimming cut 4 bases from V and 8 bases from J; bases unmatched to any gene: 7. CDR3 nucleotide sequence: TGTGCCAGCAGCTACCGACAGGGAGGAGAAAAACTGTTTTTT. The encoded protein is CASSYRQGGEKLFF.

The V and J genes are TRBV4-3 and TRBJ2-6; no clear D gene. The CDR3 spans 16 residues. Trimming shortened V by 1 base and J by 1 base, and 8 bases separated the two germline ends. Germline-derived CDR1 and CDR2 are LGHNA and YSLEER. DNA of the CDR3: TGCGCCAGCAGCCAAGGAACGGGTTCTGGGGCCAACGTCCTGACTTTC. This translates into CASSQGTGSGANVLTF.

The chain couples TRBV29-1 to TRBJ2-7, with a possible D match to TRBD1 (6 bases). Germline CDR1 SQVTM, CDR2 ANQGSEA. The CDR3 runs 12 residues. V lost 0 bases, J lost 5 bases, and 8 bases lay in between. CDR3 in amino acids: CSVEEQGHEQYF. CDR3 DNA sequence: TGCAGCGTTGAAGAACAGGGTCACGAGCAGTACTTC.

The CDR3 DNA sequence: TGTGCCAGCTCAAAAGGCCAGGCCTCTCTTAGCAATCAGCCCCAGCATTTT. Its protein product is CASSKGQASLSNQPQHF. The chain is built from TRBV18 and TRBJ1-5; D is undetermined. The V end was cut by 5 bases, the J end by 0 bases, with 17 bases between. Germline V lookup: CDR1 KGHSH, CDR2 LQKENI. The CDR3 sequence is 17 residues long.

The V call is TRBV19, the J call TRBJ2-2; 7 bases map to TRBD1. CDR3 length: 15 amino acids. Germline V gene data show CDR1 as LNHDA and CDR2 as SQIVND (reference sequence). J gave up 2 bases and V 6 bases, and 6 bases lay outside the gene matches. DNA of the CDR3: TGTGCCAGTAGCACCGGGACAGTCAACACCGGGGAGCTGTTTTTT. This sequence encodes CASSTGTVNTGELFF.